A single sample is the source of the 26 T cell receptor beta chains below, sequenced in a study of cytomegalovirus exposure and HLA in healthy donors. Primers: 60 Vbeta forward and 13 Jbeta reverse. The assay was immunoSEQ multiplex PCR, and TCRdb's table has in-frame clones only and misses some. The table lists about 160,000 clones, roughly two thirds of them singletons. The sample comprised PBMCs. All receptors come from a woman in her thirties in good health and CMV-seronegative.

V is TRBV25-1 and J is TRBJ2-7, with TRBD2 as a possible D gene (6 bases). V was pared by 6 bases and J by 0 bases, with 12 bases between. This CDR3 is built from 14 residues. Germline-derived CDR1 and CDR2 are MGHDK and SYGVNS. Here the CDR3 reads CASSGGPASYEQYF. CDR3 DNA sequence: TGTGCCAGCAGCGGGGGACCGGCCTCCTACGAGCAGTACTTC.

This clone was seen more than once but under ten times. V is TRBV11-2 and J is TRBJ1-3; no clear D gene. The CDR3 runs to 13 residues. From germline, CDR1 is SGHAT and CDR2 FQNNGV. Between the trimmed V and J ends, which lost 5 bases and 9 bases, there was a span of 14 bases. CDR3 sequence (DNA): TGTGCCAGCAGCGTCAGGACTTCGGTCACCATATATTTT. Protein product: CASSVRTSVTIYF.

CDR3 sequence: CASSLGQGAGEQFF. CDR3 nucleotide sequence: TGTGCCAGCAGCCTCGGACAGGGGGCGGGTGAGCAGTTCTTC. The chain links TRBV14 to TRBJ2-1; 11 bases fit TRBD1. Trimming cost V 4 bases and J 9 bases; bases outside gene matches: 5. The CDR3 runs to 14 residues. The germline gives CDR1 SGHDN, CDR2 FVKESK.

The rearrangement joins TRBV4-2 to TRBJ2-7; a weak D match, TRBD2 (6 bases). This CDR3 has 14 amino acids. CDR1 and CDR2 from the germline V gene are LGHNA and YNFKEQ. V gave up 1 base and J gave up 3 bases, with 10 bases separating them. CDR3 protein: CASSQGVGSYEQYF. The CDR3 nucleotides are TGTGCCAGCAGCCAAGGTGTCGGGAGCTACGAGCAGTACTTC.

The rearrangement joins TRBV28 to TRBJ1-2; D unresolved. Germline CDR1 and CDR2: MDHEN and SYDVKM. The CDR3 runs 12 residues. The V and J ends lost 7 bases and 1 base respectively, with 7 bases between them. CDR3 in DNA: TGTGCCAGCACGACGGGTAACTATGGCTACACCTTC. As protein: CASTTGNYGYTF.

CDR3 amino acids: CASSIRDRNTGELFF. DNA of the CDR3: TGCGCCAGCAGCATACGGGACAGGAACACCGGGGAGCTGTTTTTT. This chain joins TRBV4-3 and TRBJ2-2, with 7 bases fitting TRBD1. CDR3 length: 15 amino acids. Trimming cost V 5 bases and J 1 base; bases outside gene matches: 4. CDR1 and CDR2 from the germline V gene are LGHNA and YSLEER.

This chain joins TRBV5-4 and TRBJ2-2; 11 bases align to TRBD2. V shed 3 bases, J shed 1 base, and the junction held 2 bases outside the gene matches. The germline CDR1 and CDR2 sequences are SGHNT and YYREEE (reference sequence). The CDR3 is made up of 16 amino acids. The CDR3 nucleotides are TGTGCCAGCAGCTCCGGGACTAGCGGGAACACCGGGGAGCTGTTTTTT. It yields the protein CASSSGTSGNTGELFF.

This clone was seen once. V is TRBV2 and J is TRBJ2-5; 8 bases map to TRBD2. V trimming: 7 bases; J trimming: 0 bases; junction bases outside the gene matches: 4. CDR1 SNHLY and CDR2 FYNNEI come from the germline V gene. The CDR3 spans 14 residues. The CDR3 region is CASIERGNQETQYF. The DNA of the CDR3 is TGTGCCAGCATCGAGCGGGGGAACCAAGAGACCCAGTACTTC.

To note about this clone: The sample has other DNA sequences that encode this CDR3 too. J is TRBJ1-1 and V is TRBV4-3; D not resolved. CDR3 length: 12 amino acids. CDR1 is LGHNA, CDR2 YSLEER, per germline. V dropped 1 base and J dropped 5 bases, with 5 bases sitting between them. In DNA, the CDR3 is TGCGCCAGCAGCCAAGGGCGGACTGAAGCTTTCTTT. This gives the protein CASSQGRTEAFF.

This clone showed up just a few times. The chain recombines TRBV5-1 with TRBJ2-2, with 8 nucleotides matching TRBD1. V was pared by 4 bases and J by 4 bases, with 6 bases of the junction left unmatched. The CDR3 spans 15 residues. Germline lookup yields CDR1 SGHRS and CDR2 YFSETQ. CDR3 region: CASSRDTGGTGELFF. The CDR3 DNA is TGCGCCAGCAGCAGAGATACAGGGGGCACCGGGGAGCTGTTTTTT. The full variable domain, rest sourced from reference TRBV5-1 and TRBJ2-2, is KAGVTQTPRYLIKTRGQQVTLSCSPISGHRSVSWYQQTPGQGLQFLFEYFSETQRNKGNFPGRFSGRQFSNSRSEMNVSTLELGDSALYLCASSRDTGGTGELFFGEGSRLTVL.

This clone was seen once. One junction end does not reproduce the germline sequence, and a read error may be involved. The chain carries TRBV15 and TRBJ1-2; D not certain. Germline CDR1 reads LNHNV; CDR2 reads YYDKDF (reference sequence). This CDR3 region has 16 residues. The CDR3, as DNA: TGTGCCACCACCCAGGTCCTGGGAGGGATTCTCTATGGCTACCCCTTC. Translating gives CATTQVLGGILYGYPF. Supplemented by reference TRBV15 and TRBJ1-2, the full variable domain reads DAMVIQNPRYQVTQFGKPVTLSCSQTLNHNVMYWYQQKSSQAPKLLFHYYDKDFNNEADTPDNFQSRRPNTSFCFLDIRSPGLGDTAMYLCATTQVLGGILYGYPFGSGTRLTVV.

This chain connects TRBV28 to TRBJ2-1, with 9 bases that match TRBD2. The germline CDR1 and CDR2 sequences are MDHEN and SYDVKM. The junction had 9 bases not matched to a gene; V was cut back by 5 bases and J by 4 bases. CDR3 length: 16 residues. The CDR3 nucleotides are TGTGCCAGCAGTCTAAGCGGCGGGGGGGGGTACAATGAGCAGTTCTTC. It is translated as CASSLSGGGGYNEQFF.

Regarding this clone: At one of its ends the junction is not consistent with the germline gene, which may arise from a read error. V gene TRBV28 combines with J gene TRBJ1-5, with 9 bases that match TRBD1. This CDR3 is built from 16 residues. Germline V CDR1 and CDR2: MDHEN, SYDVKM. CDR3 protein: CASSLGTGLWNRPQHF. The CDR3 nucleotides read TGTGCCAGCAGTTTGGGGACAGGGTTATGGAATCGGCCCCAGCATTTT.

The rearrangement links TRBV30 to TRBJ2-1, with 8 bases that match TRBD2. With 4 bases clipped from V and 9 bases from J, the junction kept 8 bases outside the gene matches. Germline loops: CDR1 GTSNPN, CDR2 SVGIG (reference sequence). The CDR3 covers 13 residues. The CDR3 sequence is CAWTLSGTSEQFF. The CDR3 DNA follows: TGTGCCTGGACCCTTAGCGGGACAAGTGAGCAGTTCTTC.

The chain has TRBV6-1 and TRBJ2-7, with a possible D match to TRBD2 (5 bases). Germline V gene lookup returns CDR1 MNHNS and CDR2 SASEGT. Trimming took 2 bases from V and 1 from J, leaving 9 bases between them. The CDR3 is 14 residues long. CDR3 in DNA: TGTGCCAGCAGTGAATTCGGGGTGTCCTACGAGCAGTACTTC. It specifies CASSEFGVSYEQYF.

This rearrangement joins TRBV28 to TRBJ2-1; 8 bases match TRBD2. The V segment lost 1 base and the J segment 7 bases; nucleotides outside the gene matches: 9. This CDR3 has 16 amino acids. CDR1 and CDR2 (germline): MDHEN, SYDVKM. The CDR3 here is CASSLSSGRISNEQFF. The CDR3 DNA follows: TGTGCCAGCAGTTTATCGAGCGGGAGAATATCGAATGAGCAGTTCTTC.

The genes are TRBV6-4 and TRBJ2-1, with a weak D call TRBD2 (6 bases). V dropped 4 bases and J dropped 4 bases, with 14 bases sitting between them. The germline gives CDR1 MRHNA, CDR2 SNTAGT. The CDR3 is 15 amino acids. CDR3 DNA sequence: TGTGCCAGCAGTGTCGGGGGTGAAGAGTACAATGAGCAGTTCTTC. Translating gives CASSVGGEEYNEQFF.

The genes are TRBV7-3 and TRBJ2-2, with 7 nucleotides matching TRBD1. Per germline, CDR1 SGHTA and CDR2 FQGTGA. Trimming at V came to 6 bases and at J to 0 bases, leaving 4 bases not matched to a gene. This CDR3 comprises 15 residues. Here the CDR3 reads CASRRDSSNTGELFF. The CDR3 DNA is TGTGCCAGCAGGAGGGACAGCTCGAACACCGGGGAGCTGTTTTTT. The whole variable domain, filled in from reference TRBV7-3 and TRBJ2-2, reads GAGVSQTPSNKVTEKGKYVELRCDPISGHTALYWYRQSLGQGPEFLIYFQGTGAADDSGLPNDRFFAVRPEGSVSTLKIQRTERGDSAVYLCASRRDSSNTGELFFGEGSRLTVL.

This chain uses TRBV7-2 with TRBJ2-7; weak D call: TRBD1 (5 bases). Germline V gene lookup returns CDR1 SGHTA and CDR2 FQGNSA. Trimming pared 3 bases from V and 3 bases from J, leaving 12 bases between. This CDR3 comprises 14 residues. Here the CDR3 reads CASSFQGPFYEQYF. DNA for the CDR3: TGTGCCAGCAGCTTTCAGGGTCCCTTCTACGAGCAGTACTTC.

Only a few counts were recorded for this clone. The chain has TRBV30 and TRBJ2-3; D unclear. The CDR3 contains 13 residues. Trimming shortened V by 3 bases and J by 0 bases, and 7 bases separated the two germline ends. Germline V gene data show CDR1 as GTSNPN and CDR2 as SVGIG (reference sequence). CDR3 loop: CAWRKPSTDTQYF. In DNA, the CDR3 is TGTGCCTGGAGAAAGCCTAGCACAGATACGCAGTATTTT.

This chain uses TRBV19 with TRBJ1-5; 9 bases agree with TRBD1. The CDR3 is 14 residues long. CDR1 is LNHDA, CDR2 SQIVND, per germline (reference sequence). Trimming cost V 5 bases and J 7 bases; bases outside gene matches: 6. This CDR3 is CASSPTGGVQPQHF. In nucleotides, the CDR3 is TGTGCCAGTAGTCCGACAGGGGGGGTCCAGCCCCAGCATTTT.

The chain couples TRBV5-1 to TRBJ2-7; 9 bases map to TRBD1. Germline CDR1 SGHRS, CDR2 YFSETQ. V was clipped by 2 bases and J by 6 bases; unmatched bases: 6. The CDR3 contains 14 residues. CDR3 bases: TGCGCCAGCAGCTTAGGACAGGGGTCTGGCGAGCAGTACTTC. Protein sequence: CASSLGQGSGEQYF.

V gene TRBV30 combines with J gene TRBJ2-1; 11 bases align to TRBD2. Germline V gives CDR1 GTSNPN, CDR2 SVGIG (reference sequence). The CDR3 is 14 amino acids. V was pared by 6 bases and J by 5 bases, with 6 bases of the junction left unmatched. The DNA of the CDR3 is TGTGCCTGTCCGGGACTAGCGGACCACAATGAGCAGTTCTTC. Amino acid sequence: CACPGLADHNEQFF. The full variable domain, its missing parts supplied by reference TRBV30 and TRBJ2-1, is SQTIHQWPATLVQPVGSPLSLECTVEGTSNPNLYWYRQAAGRGLQLLFYSVGIGQISSEVPQNLSASRPQDRQFILSSKKLLLSDSGFYLCACPGLADHNEQFFGPGTRLTVL.

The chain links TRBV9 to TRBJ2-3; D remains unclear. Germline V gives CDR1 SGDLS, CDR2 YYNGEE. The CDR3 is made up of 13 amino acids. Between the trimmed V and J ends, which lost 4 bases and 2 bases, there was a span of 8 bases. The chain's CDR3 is CASSHSDTDTQYF. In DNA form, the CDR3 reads TGTGCCAGCAGCCACTCTGACACAGATACGCAGTATTTT.

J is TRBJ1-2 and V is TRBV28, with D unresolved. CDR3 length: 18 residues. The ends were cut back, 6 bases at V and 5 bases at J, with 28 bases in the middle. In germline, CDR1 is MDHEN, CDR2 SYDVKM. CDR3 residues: CASRYPQVRRLPRYGYTF. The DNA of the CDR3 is TGTGCCAGCAGATACCCACAAGTTAGGCGGCTTCCCCGATATGGCTACACCTTC.

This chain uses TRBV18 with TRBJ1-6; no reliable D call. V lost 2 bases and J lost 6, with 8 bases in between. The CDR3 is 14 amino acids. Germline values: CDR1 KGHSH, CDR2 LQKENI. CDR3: CASSPSPGNSPLHF. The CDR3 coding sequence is TGTGCCAGCTCACCAAGTCCGGGTAATTCACCCCTCCACTTT.